The 29 T cell receptor beta chains below come from one sample, sequenced in a study of blood T cell repertoires in COVID-19. Repertoires were generated with immunoSEQ multiplex PCR, while TCRdb's copy carries only in-frame clones and drops some. This repertoire shows roughly 150,000 clones, roughly 84% found once; its top ten account for about 8%. Sequencing input: PBMCs or T cells enriched from blood (not recorded which). Receptors originate from a woman in her forties or fifties who had recovered from COVID-19.

The CDR3 here is CSVADSGANNEQFF. In nucleotides, the CDR3 is TGCAGCGTTGCCGATAGCGGGGCTAACAATGAGCAGTTCTTC. The chain employs TRBV29-1 and TRBJ2-1; 8 nucleotides agree with TRBD2. Germline CDR1 and CDR2: SQVTM and ANQGSEA. CDR3 length equals 14 residues. V gave up 4 bases and J gave up 5 bases; unmatched junction bases: 7.

This chain uses TRBV7-2 with TRBJ1-5, with 9 bases that match TRBD1. CDR3 length: 15 residues. Germline CDR1 is SGHTA and CDR2 is FQGNSA. Trimming removed 5 bases from V and 2 bases from J; junction bases left unmatched: 4. CDR3 coding DNA: TGTGCCAGCAGCCCCTGGACAGGGGGCAATCAGCCCCAGCATTTT. It is translated as CASSPWTGGNQPQHF. The variable domain in full, with the rest retrieved from reference TRBV7-2 and TRBJ1-5, is GAGVSQSPSNKVTEKGKDVELRCDPISGHTALYWYRQSLGQGLEFLIYFQGNSAPDKSGLPSDRFSAERTGGSVSTLTIQRTQQEDSAVYLCASSPWTGGNQPQHFGDGTRLSIL.

This chain connects TRBV6-6 to TRBJ1-1, with D possibly matching TRBD1 (5 bases). Germline CDR1 MNHNY, CDR2 SVGAGI (reference sequence). The CDR3 is 13 amino acids. V gave up 6 bases and J gave up 4 bases, with 12 bases separating them. This CDR3 is CASRQGSGTEAFF. The CDR3 DNA follows: TGTGCCAGCAGGCAGGGATCGGGCACTGAAGCTTTCTTT.

This clone appeared once. The chain recombines TRBV6-2 or TRBV6-3 with TRBJ1-1; TRBD1 is a possible D gene (5 bases). Germline values: CDR1 MNHEY, CDR2 SVGEGT. V lost 5 bases, J lost 3 bases, and 13 bases lay in between. The CDR3 runs to 14 residues. CDR3 sequence: CASSRNPRDTEAFF. The CDR3, as DNA: TGTGCCAGCAGTCGCAACCCCAGGGACACTGAAGCTTTCTTT.

The chain carries TRBV5-1 and TRBJ2-3; 11 bases match TRBD2. The CDR3 spans 16 residues. The germline V gene has CDR1 SGHRS and CDR2 YFSETQ. The junction had 3 bases not matched to a gene; V was cut back by 0 bases and J by 3 bases. CDR3 bases: TGCGCCAGCAGCTTGGGGACTAGCGGGTTGACAGATACGCAGTATTTT. Its protein is CASSLGTSGLTDTQYF. Full variable domain (rest looked up from reference TRBV5-1 and TRBJ2-3): KAGVTQTPRYLIKTRGQQVTLSCSPISGHRSVSWYQQTPGQGLQFLFEYFSETQRNKGNFPGRFSGRQFSNSRSEMNVSTLELGDSALYLCASSLGTSGLTDTQYFGPGTRLTVL.

This chain joins TRBV29-1 and TRBJ1-2, with 8 positions matching TRBD1. V shed 7 bases and J 8 bases; nucleotides not matched to a gene: 15. The length of the CDR3 is 14 residues. Per germline, CDR1 SQVTM and CDR2 ANQGSEA. The CDR3 here is CSGGTAQGAQGYTF. In DNA form, the CDR3 reads TGCAGCGGCGGCACCGCCCAGGGGGCGCAAGGCTACACCTTC.

The chain employs TRBV7-6 and TRBJ1-3, with D maybe TRBD1 (5 bases). Germline loops: CDR1 SGHVS, CDR2 FNYEAQ. Between the trimmed V and J ends, which lost 5 bases and 7 bases, there was a span of 9 bases. The CDR3 is made up of 12 amino acids. CDR3 sequence: CASSPGGNTIYF. CDR3 nucleotides: TGTGCCAGCAGCCCTGGGGGGAACACCATATATTTT.

This chain links TRBV4-3 with TRBJ1-3; no clear D. The CDR3 has 17 amino acids. V lost 0 bases, J lost 0 bases, and 12 bases lay in between. Per germline, CDR1 LGHNA and CDR2 YSLEER. The CDR3 here is CASSQDFSRFSGNTIYF. The CDR3 nucleotides read TGCGCCAGCAGCCAAGACTTTTCCCGTTTCTCTGGAAACACCATATATTTT.

This clone was counted only a few times. The rearrangement uses TRBV28 and TRBJ1-1; 7 bases fit TRBD1. CDR3 length: 16 residues. V dropped 5 bases and J dropped 0; count of bases not matched to a gene: 9. CDR1 MDHEN and CDR2 SYDVKM come from the germline V gene. The CDR3 here is CASSPPGQVMNTEAFF. Here the CDR3 DNA reads TGTGCCAGCAGTCCACCTGGACAGGTCATGAACACTGAAGCTTTCTTT.

The rearrangement uses TRBV7-2 and TRBJ2-2, with no clear D. CDR1 and CDR2 (germline): SGHTA, FQGNSA. The CDR3 is 15 amino acids. Deletions cut 0 bases from V and 3 bases from J, with 8 bases between. CDR3 residues: CASSLANYYTGELFF. CDR3 bases: TGTGCCAGCAGCTTAGCCAACTATTACACCGGGGAGCTGTTTTTT.

The J gene is TRBJ2-5, the V gene TRBV5-1; 7 bases line up with TRBD2. CDR3 size: 15 residues. CDR1 and CDR2 from the germline V gene are SGHRS and YFSETQ. Trimming cost V 3 bases and J 3 bases; bases outside gene matches: 8. The CDR3 nucleotides read TGCGCCAGCAGCTCGGCGGGTCTAGCGGAAGAGACCCAGTACTTC. As protein: CASSSAGLAEETQYF.

V is TRBV19 and J is TRBJ2-7; D uncertain. Germline V gives CDR1 LNHDA, CDR2 SQIVND (reference sequence). V was clipped by 3 bases and J by 3 bases, with 15 bases between them. The CDR3 has 15 residues. CDR3 in amino acids: CASSISRQTYYEQYF. CDR3 nucleotides: TGTGCCAGTAGTATTTCTCGCCAGACTTACTACGAGCAGTACTTC.

The CDR3 reads CASSTGVRETQYF. Written as DNA, the CDR3 is TGTGCCAGCAGTACAGGGGTGCGAGAGACCCAGTACTTC. This chain joins TRBV7-3 and TRBJ2-5; 7 nucleotides agree with TRBD1. With V trimmed by 6 bases and J by 4 bases, 5 bases remained unmatched. Germline CDR1 SGHTA, CDR2 FQGTGA. The CDR3 totals 13 residues.

The chain links TRBV9 to TRBJ2-6; D might be TRBD1 (6 bases). Per the germline V gene, CDR1 is SGDLS and CDR2 is YYNGEE. V lost 7 bases and J lost 8, with 22 bases in between. This CDR3 spans 16 amino acids. CDR3 DNA sequence: TGTGCCAGCGCCCTCGGGTGGGGGCAGAGATCCAACGTCCTGACTTTC. Translation gives CASALGWGQRSNVLTF.

The chain's CDR3 is CASSLWGSARSGNTIYF. In DNA form, the CDR3 reads TGTGCCAGCAGCTTGTGGGGCAGTGCCCGCTCTGGAAACACCATATATTTT. This rearrangement joins TRBV7-6 to TRBJ1-3; TRBD1 is a possible D gene (5 bases). Germline assignment: CDR1 SGHVS and CDR2 FNYEAQ. V lost 3 bases to trimming and J lost 0 bases, with 15 bases between them. This CDR3 region has 17 residues. Drawing the rest from reference TRBV7-6 and TRBJ1-3, the complete variable domain is GAGVSQSPRYKVTKRGQDVALRCDPISGHVSLYWYRQALGQGPEFLTYFNYEAQQDKSGLPNDRFSAERPEGSISTLTIQRTEQRDSAMYRCASSLWGSARSGNTIYFGEGSWLTVV.

The chain recombines TRBV6-5 with TRBJ1-1; 7 bases line up with TRBD1. Germline V CDR1 and CDR2: MNHEY, SVGAGI. CDR3 length: 13 residues. The ends lost 2 bases at V and 4 bases at J; junction bases unmatched: 1. CDR3 sequence: CASSYDRATEAFF. The CDR3 nucleotides are TGTGCCAGCAGTTACGACAGGGCCACTGAAGCTTTCTTT.

The chain links TRBV5-1 to TRBJ2-3; TRBD2 matches 7 bases. Germline trimming cut 3 bases from V and 4 bases from J; bases unmatched to any gene: 11. From germline, CDR1 is SGHRS and CDR2 YFSETQ. The CDR3 runs 16 residues. CDR3 sequence (DNA): TGCGCCAGCAGCTCCGGACTAGGTGCCGGGGCAGATACGCAGTATTTT. Translating it yields CASSSGLGAGADTQYF.

The chain has TRBV15 and TRBJ2-1; TRBD1 is a possible D gene (6 bases). The V gene's germline CDR1 is LNHNV and CDR2 YYDKDF (reference sequence). The CDR3 has 17 residues. V lost 1 base to trimming and J lost 7 bases, with 20 bases between them. This chain's CDR3 is CATSRALGQWPGNEQFF. The CDR3 DNA reads TGTGCCACCAGCAGAGCCCTGGGACAATGGCCGGGGAATGAGCAGTTCTTC.

V is TRBV18 and J is TRBJ2-3, with 8 bases identical to TRBD1. V trimming: 3 bases; J trimming: 4 bases; junction bases outside the gene matches: 9. This CDR3 has 16 residues. The germline V gene has CDR1 KGHSH and CDR2 LQKENI. The CDR3, as DNA: TGTGCCAGCTCACCGGACAGGGTTTCAGTCCCAGATACGCAGTATTTT. Encoded protein: CASSPDRVSVPDTQYF.

A few counts support this clone. The rearrangement links TRBV7-9 to TRBJ1-2; tentatively, D is TRBD1 (5 bases). Trimming left V 0 bases short and J 10 bases short, with 12 bases between. The CDR3 has 13 amino acids. Germline CDR1 reads SEHNR; CDR2 reads FQNEAQ (reference sequence). The CDR3 spells CASSLARSGLYTF. For the CDR3, the DNA is TGTGCCAGCAGCTTAGCTCGATCAGGGCTCTACACCTTC.

The chain links TRBV5-7 to TRBJ1-2; TRBD1 might be the D (5 bases). TRBV5-7 is designated an ORF whose function remains uncertain. V lost 6 bases, J lost 0 bases, and 15 bases lay in between. The CDR3 contains 15 residues. In nucleotides, the CDR3 is TGTGCCAGCAACCTAATGAAGGGGCCTAACTATGGCTACACCTTC. This codes for CASNLMKGPNYGYTF.

The chain employs TRBV29-1 and TRBJ2-5; D is unclear. Germline-derived CDR1 and CDR2 are SQVTM and ANQGSEA. The CDR3 runs 12 residues. Trimming removed 3 bases from V and 1 base from J, with 6 bases in between. The CDR3 loop reads CSVDTAQETQYF. CDR3 sequence (DNA): TGCAGCGTTGACACAGCCCAAGAGACCCAGTACTTC.

The chain links TRBV6-6 to TRBJ1-5; 7 positions match TRBD1. Trimming cost V 5 bases and J 0 bases; bases outside gene matches: 10. The CDR3 is made up of 17 amino acids. Germline V lookup: CDR1 MNHNY, CDR2 SVGAGI (reference sequence). In nucleotides, the CDR3 is TGTGCCAGCAGTCCGGAAACAGGGGCATCTAGCAATCAGCCCCAGCATTTT. It codes for CASSPETGASSNQPQHF.

The V gene is TRBV19, the J gene TRBJ2-5; unclear D gene. Germline CDR1 reads LNHDA; CDR2 reads SQIVND (reference sequence). The CDR3 totals 11 residues. Deletions cut 1 base from V and 5 bases from J, with 2 bases between. CDR3 sequence (DNA): TGTGCCAGTAGTATAGCGGAGACCCAGTACTTC. Protein product: CASSIAETQYF.

The chain recombines TRBV20-1 with TRBJ2-7, with D possibly matching TRBD2 (6 bases). Germline V gene sequence: CDR1 DFQATT, CDR2 SNEGSKA (reference sequence). V was pared by 3 bases and J by 7 bases, with 10 bases between. This CDR3 contains 11 residues. In DNA form, the CDR3 reads TGCAGTGCTAGGACTAGTTGGGAGCAGTACTTC. Translated, it gives CSARTSWEQYF.

The rearrangement joins TRBV11-2 to TRBJ1-3, with 7 nucleotides matching TRBD1. V was clipped by 1 base and J by 6 bases; unmatched bases: 3. This CDR3 is built from 14 residues. From germline, CDR1 is SGHAT and CDR2 FQNNGV. The CDR3 DNA is TGTGCCAGCAGCTTAGTAGACAGGGCAAACACCATATATTTT. Protein product: CASSLVDRANTIYF.

This sequence joins TRBV11-2 and TRBJ2-1; the D gene is possibly TRBD2 (5 bases). The CDR3 sequence is 15 residues long. V lost 3 bases and J 4 bases, leaving 13 bases between the germline ends. Germline CDR1 is SGHAT and CDR2 is FQNNGV. DNA of the CDR3: TGTGCCAGCAGCTTGCTACGCGGGTCATACAATGAGCAGTTCTTC. It encodes CASSLLRGSYNEQFF.

The chain links TRBV14 to TRBJ1-2; D uncertain. Deletions cut 2 bases from V and 8 bases from J, with 12 bases between. This CDR3 is 13 amino acids long. Germline V gene lookup returns CDR1 SGHDN and CDR2 FVKESK. CDR3 sequence: CASSQHEFGGYTF. The CDR3 nucleotides read TGTGCCAGCAGCCAACATGAATTCGGGGGCTACACCTTC.

This chain connects TRBV7-9 to TRBJ2-7; possibly TRBD1 for D (6 bases). V lost 5 bases and J 4 bases, leaving 9 bases between the germline ends. The CDR3 spans 12 residues. In germline, CDR1 is SEHNR, CDR2 FQNEAQ (reference sequence). The CDR3 sequence is CASSPTGYEQYF. The CDR3 coding sequence is TGTGCCAGCAGCCCGACAGGTTACGAGCAGTACTTC.